Presented here are 19 T cell receptor beta chains from one specimen sequenced in a study of T-cell reconstitution after alpha-beta-depleted transplantation in children. It was with unique molecular identifiers that the TCRbeta library was prepared. MiXCR, applied by TCRdb to the PCR reads, yields one record per CDR3 protein. The sample includes more than 85,000 distinct CDR3 sequences, under 7% of them seen just once. Sequencing was performed on PBMCs, mostly from graft donor cells, taken 60 days after TCRalphabeta/CD19-depleted stem cell transplant. Every receptor here comes from a female patient aged 2-9 years who had a stem cell transplant for Fanconi anemia, so the T cells may come from the graft donor.

This chain links TRBV19 with TRBJ2-1, with 7 bases aligning to TRBD2. After removal of 2 bases from V and 9 bases from J, the junction contained 13 bases not matched to a gene. Germline-derived CDR1 and CDR2 are LNHDA and SQIVND (reference sequence). This CDR3 has 16 residues. CDR3 coding DNA: TGTGCCAGTAGTATAAACGGGAGGAGGCCCACCGGTGAGCAGTTCTTC. This encodes CASSINGRRPTGEQFF.

This clonotype was observed a few times. This chain connects TRBV7-2 to TRBJ1-5; D uncertain. Trimming cost V 1 base and J 4 bases, with 5 bases left between them. This CDR3 contains 13 residues. The germline CDR1 and CDR2 sequences are SGHTA and FQGNSA. The CDR3 reads CASSLEPNQPQHF. The CDR3 region has the DNA TGTGCCAGCAGCTTAGAACCAAATCAGCCCCAGCATTTT.

This clonotype was detected many times. V gene TRBV5-1 combines with J gene TRBJ2-7; TRBD1 aligns across 7 bases. The V and J ends lost 5 bases and 0 bases, in that order; junction bases with no gene match: 5. The V gene's germline CDR1 is SGHRS and CDR2 YFSETQ. There are 14 residues in the CDR3. The CDR3 protein is CASRRQGDSYEQYF. The CDR3 nucleotides are TGCGCCAGCAGACGACAGGGCGACTCCTACGAGCAGTACTTC.

Ten or more counts support this clonotype. This chain joins TRBV20-1 and TRBJ2-3; D not resolved. Germline V gene lookup returns CDR1 DFQATT and CDR2 SNEGSKA (reference sequence). The CDR3 is made up of 11 amino acids. V lost 7 bases to trimming and J lost 4 bases, with 9 bases between them. Here the CDR3 reads CSDSISDTQYF. In DNA, the CDR3 is TGCAGTGATTCTATTTCAGATACGCAGTATTTT.

There are many counts of this clonotype. V is TRBV12-3 or TRBV12-4 and J is TRBJ2-7, with 11 bases that match TRBD1. Trimming took 0 bases from V and 1 from J; bases not matched to a gene: 5. The CDR3 is 17 amino acids. CDR3 sequence (DNA): TGTGCCAGCAGTTTAGCGGTGGGACAGGGGGGATCCTACGAGCAGTACTTC. This codes for CASSLAVGQGGSYEQYF.

This chain connects TRBV2 to TRBJ2-1, with D maybe TRBD2 (5 bases). CDR3 size: 13 residues. The germline V and J ends were trimmed by 7 bases and 8 bases, with 15 bases remaining between them. CDR1 SNHLY and CDR2 FYNNEI come from the germline V gene. The CDR3 DNA reads as TGTGCCAGCAAGAAGGACCGGGGAGATGAGCAGTTCTTC. This translates into CASKKDRGDEQFF.

This clonotype showed up many times. V usage is TRBV5-1 and J usage is TRBJ2-1; 12 positions agree with TRBD2. The CDR3 covers 15 residues. Germline V gene data show CDR1 as SGHRS and CDR2 as YFSETQ. With 2 bases clipped from V and 7 bases from J, the junction kept 4 bases outside the gene matches. The CDR3 reads CASSFLAGGGNEQFF. CDR3 DNA sequence: TGCGCCAGCAGCTTCCTAGCGGGAGGGGGAAATGAGCAGTTCTTC.

This clonotype was detected many times. The rearrangement joins TRBV29-1 to TRBJ2-5; D may be TRBD1 (6 bases). V was shortened by 2 bases and J by 1 base, with 8 bases between the two germline ends. From germline, CDR1 is SQVTM and CDR2 ANQGSEA. The CDR3 consists of 13 residues. The CDR3 reads CSVERTVQETQYF. The CDR3 DNA reads as TGCAGCGTTGAAAGGACAGTCCAAGAGACCCAGTACTTC. Full variable domain (missing parts from reference TRBV29-1 and TRBJ2-5): SAVISQKPSRDICQRGTSLTIQCQVDSQVTMMFWYRQQPGQSLTLIATANQGSEATYESGFVIDKFPISRPNLTFSTLTVSNMSPEDSSIYLCSVERTVQETQYFGPGTRLLVL.

This clonotype has more than one count but fewer than ten. The V and J genes are TRBV11-1 and TRBJ2-7; D not certain. There are 14 residues in the CDR3. Per germline, CDR1 SGHAT and CDR2 FQDESV (reference sequence). V lost 1 base and J 2 bases, leaving 9 bases between the germline ends. As DNA, the CDR3 is TGTGCCAGCAGCTTAGGACGGAGACCCTACGAGCAGTACTTC. Its protein product is CASSLGRRPYEQYF. Using reference TRBV11-1 and TRBJ2-7 for the parts outside the CDR3, the full variable domain is EAEVAQSPRYKITEKSQAVAFWCDPISGHATLYWYRQILGQGPELLVQFQDESVVDDSQLPKDRFSAERLKGVDSTLKIQPAELGDSAMYLCASSLGRRPYEQYFGPGTRLTVT.

This clonotype was counted many times. The J gene is TRBJ2-1, the V gene TRBV7-2; no clear D. The CDR3 extends over 11 amino acids. Germline CDR1 reads SGHTA; CDR2 reads FQGNSA. Trimming removed 5 bases at V and 3 bases at J, with 2 bases between. The CDR3 spells CASSVYNEQFF. CDR3 DNA sequence: TGTGCCAGCAGCGTCTACAATGAGCAGTTCTTC. Variable domain in full (rest from reference TRBV7-2 and TRBJ2-1): GAGVSQSPSNKVTEKGKDVELRCDPISGHTALYWYRQSLGQGLEFLIYFQGNSAPDKSGLPSDRFSAERTGGSVSTLTIQRTQQEDSAVYLCASSVYNEQFFGPGTRLTVL.

This clonotype was detected many times. The gene calls are TRBV6-5 and TRBJ2-1; D not resolved. From germline, CDR1 is MNHEY and CDR2 SVGAGI. Between the trimmed V and J ends, which lost 4 bases and 10 bases, there was a span of 8 bases. The CDR3 extends over 11 amino acids. CDR3 coding DNA: TGTGCCAGCAGTTCCCTAGACGAGCAGTTCTTC. Translated: CASSSLDEQFF.

There are many counts of this clonotype. The chain is built from TRBV5-1 and TRBJ1-1, with D uncertain. Trimming took 4 bases from V and 5 from J, leaving 12 bases between them. CDR3 length: 13 residues. Germline CDR1 and CDR2: SGHRS and YFSETQ. This chain's CDR3 is CASSGTRITEAFF. In DNA, the CDR3 is TGCGCCAGCAGCGGCACACGGATTACTGAAGCTTTCTTT.

The chain has TRBV27 and TRBJ2-7; TRBD2 agrees at 15 bases. This CDR3 is 17 amino acids long. With 10 bases clipped from V and 4 bases from J, the junction kept 14 bases outside the gene matches. Germline CDR1 MNHEY, CDR2 SMNVEV (reference sequence). CDR3 residues: CAKPGLAGGPFAYEQYF. The DNA for the CDR3 is TGTGCCAAACCCGGACTAGCGGGAGGGCCGTTCGCTTACGAGCAGTACTTC.

This clonotype appeared many times. The chain couples TRBV7-3 to TRBJ2-1; TRBD1 matches 8 bases. CDR1 is SGHTA and CDR2 is FQGTGA in the germline V gene. V lost 4 bases and J lost 5; bases outside the gene matches: 1. CDR3 size: 13 residues. This CDR3 is CASSSDRDNEQFF. In DNA form, the CDR3 reads TGTGCCAGCAGCTCGGACAGGGACAATGAGCAGTTCTTC.

The sample holds many counts of this clonotype. This chain joins TRBV6-5 and TRBJ2-6; 9 bases agree with TRBD1. The CDR3 contains 18 residues. With V trimmed by 5 bases and J by 2 bases, 10 bases remained unmatched. The V gene's germline CDR1 is MNHEY and CDR2 SVGAGI. For the CDR3, the DNA is TGTGCCAGCAGTATAGTCCCGGGACAGGGAACTGGGGCCAACGTCCTGACTTTC. Translated: CASSIVPGQGTGANVLTF.

At least ten counts were recorded for this clonotype. The CDR3 nucleotides read TGCAGCGTTGCGTCCCACTCAGATACGCAGTATTTT. It is translated as CSVASHSDTQYF. The rearrangement links TRBV29-1 to TRBJ2-3; no clear D gene. In germline, CDR1 is SQVTM, CDR2 ANQGSEA. Between the trimmed V and J ends, which lost 4 bases and 4 bases, there was a span of 9 bases. The CDR3 spans 12 residues.

This clonotype was observed many times. The chain employs TRBV29-1 and TRBJ2-5; the D gene is possibly TRBD1 (5 bases). The CDR3 contains 13 residues. Trimming removed 3 bases at V and 5 bases at J, with 13 bases between. Germline-derived CDR1 and CDR2 are SQVTM and ANQGSEA. CDR3 sequence: CSVEGRDGETQYF. CDR3 DNA sequence: TGCAGCGTTGAGGGCAGGGATGGGGAGACCCAGTACTTC.

The chain combines TRBV3-1 with TRBJ2-2, with D possibly TRBD1 on 6 matching bases. Trimming removed 1 base at V and 11 bases at J, with 17 bases between. The CDR3 sequence is 15 residues long. The germline V gene encodes CDR1 LGHDT and CDR2 YNNKEL (reference sequence). For the CDR3, the DNA is TGTGCCAGCAGCCAAGTTTCCCGTCCGGGGACAGAGCTGTTTTTT. It codes for CASSQVSRPGTELFF.

This clonotype was observed many times. The chain uses TRBV20-1 and TRBJ2-3, with 7 bases matching TRBD2. V lost 0 bases and J lost 1; bases outside the gene matches: 10. CDR3 length: 17 amino acids. CDR1 is DFQATT and CDR2 is SNEGSKA in the germline V gene (reference sequence). Written as DNA, the CDR3 is TGCAGTGCTAGAGATGCCACGACTAGCCGGGGCACAGATACGCAGTATTTT. Its translation is CSARDATTSRGTDTQYF.